This T cell receptor beta chain was found in a study of blood T cell repertoires in COVID-19. Study background: COVID-19 samples from acute and convalescent phases originated in the United States, Italy and Spain.

The CDR3 is made up of 15 amino acids. Germline CDR1 and CDR2: SGHTA and FQGTGA. Trimming left V 1 base short and J 0 bases short, with 6 bases between. The sample holds one count of this clone. The method was immunoSEQ multiplex PCR; TCRdb's version includes in-frame clones alone and lacks a portion of them. The data show around 130,000 clones, 70% to 85% seen once. Participant age was roughly 18 to 90 years, and participants resided in approximately 25 US areas. The rearrangement uses TRBV7-3 and TRBJ2-2; D perhaps matches TRBD1 (5 bases). What was sequenced was PBMCs or T cells enriched from blood (not recorded which). This clonotype was obtained from a woman aged 18-35 years who had been exposed to COVID-19. DNA for the CDR3: TGTGCCAGCAGCTTAATAGGGGCGAACACCGGGGAGCTGTTTTTT. As protein: CASSLIGANTGELFF.